These T cell receptor beta chains were read from a single sample in a study of T-cell reconstitution after alpha-beta-depleted transplantation in children. TCRdb itself ran the PCR reads through MiXCR, one entry per CDR3 protein. The sample shows about 110,000 distinct CDR3 sequences, approximately 6.6% of them seen only once. The sequenced sample was PBMCs, mostly from graft donor cells, obtained 360 days after TCRalphabeta/CD19-depleted stem cell transplant. The receptors shown here come from a male patient between 2 and 15 years old who had a stem cell transplant for acute lymphoblastic leukemia, so the T cells may come from the graft donor. Both conserved end residues are part of each CDR3. The D gene is left open where the match is weak. Size is stated for part of the rows, as once, few or many counts, or as a class when the clone is expanded.

V: TRBV3-1; size: many; length: 14; D: TRBD2; J: TRBJ2-7; CDR3: CASSQELAVYEQYF; DNA: TGTGCCAGCAGCCAAGAGCTAGCGGTTTACGAGCAGTACTTC
V: TRBV9; size: few; length: 16; D: .; J: TRBJ1-5; CDR3: CASSVAGFTSNQPQHF; DNA: TGTGCCAGCAGCGTAGCCGGGTTCACTAGCAATCAGCCCCAGCATTTT
V: TRBV2; size: many; length: 12; D: .; J: TRBJ1-1; CDR3: CASNAANTEAFF; DNA: TGTGCCAGCAATGCAGCGAACACTGAAGCTTTCTTT
V: TRBV28; size: few; length: 17; D: TRBD2; J: TRBJ2-7; CDR3: CASSLRLAVPSSYEQYF; DNA: TGTGCCAGCAGTTTAAGACTAGCGGTCCCCTCTTCCTACGAGCAGTACTTC
V: TRBV7-9; size: many; length: 14; D: .; J: TRBJ2-5; CDR3: CATFWRGDQETQYF; DNA: TGTGCCACCTTTTGGAGGGGGGATCAAGAGACCCAGTACTTC
V: TRBV7-9; size: .; length: 14; D: .; J: TRBJ2-3; CDR3: CASSLARFTDTQYF; DNA: TGTGCCAGCAGCTTAGCTCGGTTTACAGATACGCAGTATTTT
V: TRBV19; size: .; length: 15; D: .; J: TRBJ1-4; CDR3: CASSISGRKNEKLFF; DNA: TGTGCCAGTAGTATATCAGGACGTAAAAATGAAAAACTGTTTTTT
V: TRBV12-3/TRBV12-4; size: many; length: 16; D: .; J: TRBJ2-7; CDR3: CASSELPRTSKWEQYF; DNA: TGTGCCAGCAGCGAACTTCCAAGAACGAGTAAATGGGAGCAGTACTTC
V: TRBV7-8; size: many; length: 14; D: .; J: TRBJ2-1; CDR3: CASSLDPGHNEQFF; DNA: TGTGCCAGCAGCTTAGACCCAGGCCACAATGAGCAGTTCTTC
V: TRBV4-3; size: .; length: 18; D: .; J: TRBJ2-4; CDR3: CASSQGAGGGLPKNIQYF; DNA: TGCGCCAGCAGCCAAGGGGCAGGAGGGGGGTTACCCAAAAACATTCAGTACTTC
V: TRBV12-3/TRBV12-4; size: many; length: 13; D: .; J: TRBJ1-5; CDR3: CASSQKGNQPQHF; DNA: TGTGCCAGCAGCCAAAAGGGCAATCAGCCCCAGCATTTT
V: TRBV29-1; size: few; length: 11; D: .; J: TRBJ1-2; CDR3: CSVEDPAGYTF; DNA: TGCAGCGTTGAAGACCCAGCTGGCTACACCTTC
V: TRBV7-9; size: few; length: 15; D: TRBD2; J: TRBJ2-7; CDR3: CASSLGPSGQYEQYF; DNA: TGTGCCAGCAGCTTAGGTCCTAGCGGGCAATACGAGCAGTACTTC
V: TRBV7-9; size: .; length: 12; D: .; J: TRBJ1-4; CDR3: CASTRTNEKLFF; DNA: TGTGCCAGCACTAGGACTAATGAAAAACTGTTTTTT
V: TRBV5-5; size: many; length: 13; D: .; J: TRBJ2-3; CDR3: CASSFQVTDTQYF; DNA: TGTGCCAGCAGCTTCCAGGTTACAGATACGCAGTATTTT
V: TRBV29-1; size: .; length: 16; D: .; J: TRBJ2-6; CDR3: CSALQEVPSGANVLIF; DNA: TGCAGCGCCCTCCAGGAGGTCCCCTCTGGGGCCAACGTCCTGATTTTC
V: TRBV4-3; size: many; length: 15; D: TRBD2; J: TRBJ2-3; CDR3: CASSPGLADTDTQYF; DNA: TGCGCCAGCAGCCCGGGACTAGCGGACACAGATACGCAGTATTTT
V: TRBV12-3/TRBV12-4; size: many; length: 13; D: TRBD2; J: TRBJ2-7; CDR3: CASSTSGIYEQYF; DNA: TGTGCCAGCAGCACTAGCGGGATCTACGAGCAGTACTTC
V: TRBV20-1; size: .; length: 11; D: .; J: TRBJ1-3; CDR3: CSARVRNTIYF; DNA: TGCAGTGCTAGAGTTCGAAACACCATATATTTT
V: TRBV4-3; size: few; length: 15; D: .; J: TRBJ2-5; CDR3: CASSQDPHSQETQYF; DNA: TGCGCCAGCAGCCAAGACCCGCATTCCCAAGAGACCCAGTACTTC